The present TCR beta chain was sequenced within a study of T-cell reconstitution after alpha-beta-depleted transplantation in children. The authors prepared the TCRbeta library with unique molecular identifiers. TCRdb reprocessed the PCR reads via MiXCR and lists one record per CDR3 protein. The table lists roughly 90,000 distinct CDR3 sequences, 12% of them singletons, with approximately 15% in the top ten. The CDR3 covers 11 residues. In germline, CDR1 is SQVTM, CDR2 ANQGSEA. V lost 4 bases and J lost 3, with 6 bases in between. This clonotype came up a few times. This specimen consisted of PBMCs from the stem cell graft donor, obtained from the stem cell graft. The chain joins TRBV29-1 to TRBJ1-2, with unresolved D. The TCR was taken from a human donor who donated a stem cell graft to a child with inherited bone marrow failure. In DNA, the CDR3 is TGCAGCGTTGCGGCAGACTATGGCTACACCTTC. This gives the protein CSVAADYGYTF. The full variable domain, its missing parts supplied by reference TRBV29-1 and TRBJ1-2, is SAVISQKPSRDICQRGTSLTIQCQVDSQVTMMFWYRQQPGQSLTLIATANQGSEATYESGFVIDKFPISRPNLTFSTLTVSNMSPEDSSIYLCSVAADYGYTFGSGTRLTVV.